The 30 T cell receptor beta chains below all came from one sample that was sequenced in a study of T-cell memory formation after mild COVID-19. TCRdb reanalysed the 5' RACE reads using MiXCR and keeps one entry per CDR3 protein. The sample holds some 150,000 distinct CDR3 sequences, under 7% seen once. Sequencing was performed on PBMCs or a T cell subset sorted from them (not recorded which). Receptor source: an adult woman who had mild COVID-19 (a few samples of this study predate the infection). Cell type and time point are not known.

V and J are TRBV18 and TRBJ2-7, with TRBD1 as a possible D gene (6 bases). Germline V gene data show CDR1 as KGHSH and CDR2 as LQKENI. Trimming removed 4 bases at V and 2 bases at J, with 18 bases between. CDR3 size: 16 residues. CDR3: CASSRLDSFSAYEQYF. The CDR3 nucleotides read TGTGCCAGCTCACGCCTGGACAGCTTCTCAGCCTACGAGCAGTACTTC.

The genes are TRBV2 and TRBJ2-3; the D gene is possibly TRBD2 (5 bases). CDR1 and CDR2 from the germline V gene are SNHLY and FYNNEI. V was shortened by 5 bases and J by 0 bases, with 12 bases between the two germline ends. The CDR3 is made up of 15 amino acids. For the CDR3, the DNA is TGTGCCAGCAGTATCCGGGGAATTAGCACAGATACGCAGTATTTT. This encodes CASSIRGISTDTQYF.

This clonotype was observed at least ten times. Here the CDR3 reads CSVEEEQGTLRQYF. The CDR3 bases are TGCAGCGTTGAAGAAGAACAGGGTACCCTGAGGCAGTACTTC. The chain uses TRBV29-1 and TRBJ2-7; TRBD1 is a possible D gene (6 bases). This CDR3 is built from 14 residues. The V gene lost 0 bases and the J gene lost 9 bases, with 18 bases spanning the gap. The V gene's germline CDR1 is SQVTM and CDR2 ANQGSEA.

There are many counts of this clonotype. The chain couples TRBV5-6 to TRBJ2-6, with D possibly called TRBD1 or TRBD2 (5 bases each). V lost 1 base and J lost 4, with 12 bases in between. The CDR3 length is 16 residues. CDR1 SGHDT and CDR2 YYEEEE come from the germline V gene. The CDR3 DNA follows: TGTGCCAGCAGCTTGCGGGGACGGGCGGGGGCCAACGTCCTGACTTTC. Translation gives CASSLRGRAGANVLTF.

This clonotype was counted only a few times. The chain is built from TRBV7-3 and TRBJ2-5; TRBD1 is a possible D gene (6 bases). The germline gives CDR1 SGHTA, CDR2 FQGTGA. This CDR3 region has 15 residues. V was shortened by 4 bases and J by 4 bases, with 16 bases between the two germline ends. The CDR3 is CASSSFPGAPETQYF. The CDR3 region has the DNA TGTGCCAGCAGCTCCTTTCCAGGGGCACCAGAGACCCAGTACTTC.

There are many counts of this clonotype. The rearrangement joins TRBV12-3 or TRBV12-4 to TRBJ2-3; D unclear. The CDR3 covers 13 residues. Trimming left V 3 bases short and J 2 bases short, with 6 bases between. The CDR3 DNA sequence: TGTGCCAGCAGTTTCGTGTTCACAGATACGCAGTATTTT. Residues: CASSFVFTDTQYF.

This clonotype was counted a few times. The V call is TRBV5-1, the J call TRBJ1-5, with 7 bases fitting TRBD1. CDR1 is SGHRS, CDR2 YFSETQ, per germline. This CDR3 has 13 residues. The ends lost 0 bases at V and 6 bases at J; junction bases unmatched: 0. The CDR3 DNA sequence: TGCGCCAGCAGCTTGGGACAGGGTCAGCCCCAGCATTTT. It codes for CASSLGQGQPQHF.

This chain connects TRBV20-1 to TRBJ2-7, with 10 nucleotides matching TRBD2. V lost 0 bases and J lost 3; bases outside the gene matches: 2. This CDR3 is 14 amino acids long. Germline V gene lookup returns CDR1 DFQATT and CDR2 SNEGSKA (reference sequence). The CDR3, as DNA: TGCAGTGCTAGAGAACGGACTAGCGGCTACGAGCAGTACGTC. Encoded protein: CSARERTSGYEQYV.

The table lists this clonotype with a few counts. This chain links TRBV30 with TRBJ1-5; D is unresolved. Trimming cost V 1 base and J 6 bases, with 13 bases left between them. Germline V gene data show CDR1 as GTSNPN and CDR2 as SVGIG (reference sequence). The CDR3 is 14 amino acids. CDR3 in DNA: TGTGCCTGGAGTGCCAGGTGGGCTGGTCAGCCCCAGCATTTT. The encoded protein is CAWSARWAGQPQHF.

With regard to this clonotype: At one end, the junction sequence differs from germline, possibly due to a read error. The rearrangement uses TRBV7-7 and TRBJ2-1; the D gene is possibly TRBD2 (6 bases). Germline loops: CDR1 SSHAT, CDR2 FNYEAQ (reference sequence). The CDR3 has 16 amino acids. CDR3 DNA sequence: TGTGCTAGCAGCCCGACCGGGACTCCCTACTACAATGAGCAGTTCTTC. Translating gives CASSPTGTPYYNEQFF.

The chain uses TRBV6-2 or TRBV6-3 and TRBJ1-1, with D perhaps matching TRBD1 (5 bases). V lost 0 bases and J lost 3, with 17 bases in between. Per the germline V gene, CDR1 is MNHEY and CDR2 is SVGEGT. This CDR3 comprises 17 residues. CDR3 DNA sequence: TGTGCCAGCAGTTACTCGATGGGCGGGCTCAGGGACACTGAAGCTTTCTTT. Encoded protein: CASSYSMGGLRDTEAFF.

This chain uses TRBV5-5 with TRBJ2-3; D unclear. In germline, CDR1 is SGHKS, CDR2 YYEKEE (reference sequence). The CDR3 covers 13 residues. Trimming took 0 bases from V and 6 from J, leaving 8 bases between them. The CDR3 DNA reads as TGTGCCAGCAGCTTGGAGGTCAGGGATACGCAGTATTTT. Encoded protein: CASSLEVRDTQYF.

V usage is TRBV7-2 and J usage is TRBJ2-2; no reliable D call. This CDR3 contains 13 residues. Germline V gene data show CDR1 as SGHTA and CDR2 as FQGNSA. V was trimmed by 6 bases and J by 8 bases, leaving 13 bases between them. This chain's CDR3 is CASRNLAAGELFF. In DNA, the CDR3 is TGTGCCAGCAGAAATTTGGCGGCAGGGGAGCTGTTTTTT.

The rearrangement links TRBV11-2 to TRBJ2-7; tentatively, D is TRBD1 (6 bases). Trimming cost V 5 bases and J 6 bases, with 11 bases left between them. Germline CDR1 reads SGHAT; CDR2 reads FQNNGV. There are 12 residues in the CDR3. The CDR3 protein is CASSPDSLEQYV. CDR3 sequence (DNA): TGTGCCAGCAGCCCGGACAGTCTCGAGCAGTACGTC.

This clonotype was counted at least ten times. The chain carries TRBV7-2 and TRBJ2-1; maybe TRBD2 (6 bases). The V and J ends lost 4 bases and 10 bases respectively, with 14 bases between them. The CDR3 totals 13 residues. Germline-derived CDR1 and CDR2 are SGHTA and FQGNSA. The CDR3 nucleotides are TGTGCCAGCAGCTCGTGGGCGGGATGGGAGCAGTTCTTC. It yields the protein CASSSWAGWEQFF.

The V gene is TRBV5-6, the J gene TRBJ2-1; no reliable D call. CDR3 length: 12 amino acids. In germline, CDR1 is SGHDT, CDR2 YYEEEE. The ends were cut back, 4 bases at V and 10 bases at J, with 12 bases in the middle. The CDR3 loop is CASSDTFREQFF. The DNA of the CDR3 is TGTGCCAGCAGCGATACGTTCCGGGAGCAGTTCTTC.

In its sample, this clonotype was seen a few times. The chain has TRBV7-2 and TRBJ1-2; D call uncertain. V was cut by 3 bases and J by 2 bases, with 10 bases left in between. Germline-derived CDR1 and CDR2 are SGHTA and FQGNSA. The length of the CDR3 is 14 residues. CDR3 sequence: CASSFRQPNYGYTF. The CDR3 DNA reads TGTGCCAGCAGCTTTAGGCAGCCGAACTATGGCTACACCTTC.

This clonotype occurred many times. The chain recombines TRBV5-1 with TRBJ2-7; tentative D call: TRBD1 (6 bases). V lost 0 bases and J 3 bases, leaving 16 bases between the germline ends. CDR3 size: 16 residues. Germline V lookup: CDR1 SGHRS, CDR2 YFSETQ. CDR3: CASSLVGTGNIYEQYF. The CDR3 coding sequence is TGCGCCAGCAGCTTGGTGGGAACAGGGAACATCTACGAGCAGTACTTC.

This clonotype turned up a few times. J is TRBJ2-5 and V is TRBV19, with D perhaps given as TRBD1 or TRBD2 (5 bases each). Trimming took 3 bases from V and 1 from J, leaving 15 bases between them. CDR3 length: 16 residues. In germline, CDR1 is LNHDA, CDR2 SQIVND (reference sequence). CDR3 nucleotides: TGTGCCAGTAGTATTACGGCAGGGAGACCCCAAGAGACCCAGTACTTC. It translates to CASSITAGRPQETQYF.

This clonotype was detected a few times. The V and J genes are TRBV6-2 or TRBV6-3 and TRBJ1-4; a possible D gene is TRBD1 (5 bases). V lost 5 bases, J lost 4 bases, and 14 bases lay in between. Germline CDR1 MNHEY, CDR2 SVGEGT. The CDR3 totals 15 residues. CDR3 bases: TGTGCCAGCAGTATCGGACAAGGCGTTAATGAAAAACTGTTTTTT. Its protein is CASSIGQGVNEKLFF.

The chain recombines TRBV12-3 or TRBV12-4 with TRBJ2-5; TRBD1 or TRBD2 may be the D gene (5 bases each). With 8 bases removed from V and 0 bases from J, the gap between germline ends came to 10 bases. The CDR3 spans 13 residues. The CDR3 bases are TGTGCCAGCGGACACGGGAACCAAGAGACCCAGTACTTC. Protein sequence: CASGHGNQETQYF.

This clonotype was counted at least ten times. The J gene is TRBJ2-1, the V gene TRBV6-2 or TRBV6-3, with 7 bases fitting TRBD1. The ends lost 4 bases at V and 7 bases at J; junction bases unmatched: 10. The V gene's germline CDR1 is MNHEY and CDR2 SVGEGT. The CDR3 contains 15 residues. The DNA of the CDR3 is TGTGCCAGCAGTTTACGACCAACCAGGGGGAATGAGCAGTTCTTC. Amino acids: CASSLRPTRGNEQFF.

This clonotype was picked up a small number of times. The chain joins TRBV5-1 to TRBJ2-5, with a weak D call TRBD1 (5 bases). This CDR3 region has 14 residues. Germline loops: CDR1 SGHRS, CDR2 YFSETQ. Between the trimmed V and J ends, which lost 2 bases and 2 bases, there was a span of 10 bases. The CDR3 reads CASSLQVVQETQYF. CDR3 coding DNA: TGCGCCAGCAGCTTACAGGTCGTACAAGAGACCCAGTACTTC.

This clonotype was recorded a few times. The V and J genes are TRBV4-2 and TRBJ1-5; D ambiguous. This CDR3 is 15 amino acids long. Trimming left V 1 base short and J 8 bases short, with 15 bases between. Germline loops: CDR1 LGHNA, CDR2 YNFKEQ. This chain's CDR3 is CASSQGSAEEEPQHF. The CDR3, as DNA: TGTGCCAGCAGCCAAGGTAGTGCAGAGGAAGAGCCCCAGCATTTT.

This clonotype was seen only a few times. The V call is TRBV18, the J call TRBJ1-5, with TRBD1 as a possible D gene (5 bases). Germline V lookup: CDR1 KGHSH, CDR2 LQKENI. The CDR3 loop spans 14 amino acids. V was shortened by 2 bases and J by 4 bases, with 9 bases between the two germline ends. The CDR3 protein is CASSPTGGNQPQHF. In nucleotides, the CDR3 is TGTGCCAGCTCACCAACAGGTGGGAATCAGCCCCAGCATTTT. Variable domain in full (rest from reference TRBV18 and TRBJ1-5): NAGVMQNPRHLVRRRGQEARLRCSPMKGHSHVYWYRQLPEEGLKFMVYLQKENIIDESGMPKERFSAEFPKEGPSILRIQQVVRGDSAAYFCASSPTGGNQPQHFGDGTRLSIL.

The rearrangement links TRBV5-1 to TRBJ2-5; 7 nucleotides line up with TRBD1. The CDR3 runs to 14 residues. Unmatched junction bases numbered 2, after V lost 0 bases and J lost 3 bases. The germline gives CDR1 SGHRS, CDR2 YFSETQ. In DNA, the CDR3 is TGCGCCAGCAGCTTGGTAGGGGGCGAAGAGACCCAGTACTTC. Its protein product is CASSLVGGEETQYF.

V gene TRBV27 combines with J gene TRBJ2-3; tentative D call: TRBD2 (6 bases). From germline, CDR1 is MNHEY and CDR2 SMNVEV (reference sequence). The CDR3 loop spans 15 amino acids. Trimming shortened V by 6 bases and J by 1 base, and 14 bases separated the two germline ends. The CDR3 DNA reads as TGTGCCAGCAGGGAACGGCGGGGCCGCACAGATACGCAGTATTTT. Its translation is CASRERRGRTDTQYF.

This clonotype was picked up a small number of times. The V call is TRBV6-5, the J call TRBJ2-7; 7 nucleotides agree with TRBD1. The germline CDR1 and CDR2 sequences are MNHEY and SVGAGI. V shed 6 bases, J shed 1 base, and the junction held 12 bases outside the gene matches. CDR3 size: 16 residues. The DNA of the CDR3 is TGTGCCAGCAGGTCAAGAGGGGGCGCTGGGTCCTACGAGCAGTACTTC. Residues: CASRSRGGAGSYEQYF.

In its sample, this clonotype was seen many times. The chain couples TRBV7-8 to TRBJ2-7; TRBD1 matches 10 bases. The V gene end was trimmed by 1 base and the J gene end by 4 bases; junction bases not matched to a gene: 4. This CDR3 has 15 residues. Germline values: CDR1 SGHVS, CDR2 FQNEAQ. The chain's CDR3 is CASSLERTGGYEQYF. Here the CDR3 DNA reads TGTGCCAGCAGCTTAGAACGGACAGGGGGTTACGAGCAGTACTTC.

There are many counts of this clonotype. The chain uses TRBV27 and TRBJ2-1, with 9 bases lining up with TRBD2. The germline gives CDR1 MNHEY, CDR2 SMNVEV (reference sequence). CDR3 length equals 15 residues. Trimming took 6 bases from V and 2 from J; bases not matched to a gene: 5. CDR3 region: CASRRGGGAYNEQFF. CDR3 coding DNA: TGTGCCAGCAGGCGGGGCGGGGGGGCCTACAATGAGCAGTTCTTC.